This T cell receptor beta chain was profiled in a study of blood T cell repertoires in COVID-19. Original data processing: Reference gene primer amplification gave estimated nucleated cell counts. Only in-frame clones appear in the TCRdb table, and some are missing; sequencing was by immunoSEQ multiplex PCR. From that table come the V and J calls and clone size; the DNA was used to work out D and trimming. In the table there are hundreds of thousands of clones, around nine tenths of which are singletons. This clone appeared a few times. CDR1 is LGHNA, CDR2 YNFKEQ, per germline. This CDR3 comprises 15 residues. Trimming took 0 bases from V and 7 from J; bases not matched to a gene: 3.

Sequencing was performed on peripheral blood. The V and J genes are TRBV4-2 and TRBJ1-6, with TRBD1 identical over 7 bases. This receptor was identified in a woman aged 40 to 50 who had recovered from COVID-19. The CDR3, as DNA: TGTGCCAGCAGCCAAGAACAGGGGAGGAATTCACCCCTCCACTTT. Its protein product is CASSQEQGRNSPLHF.